The text below deals with one T cell receptor (beta chain). What it binds is not known. Amplification used 60 Vbeta primers and 13 Jbeta primers. Clones were read by immunoSEQ multiplex PCR, and TCRdb kept only the in-frame ones, dropping some. This table has under 200,000 clones, 68% appearing once. This sample was included in a study of cytomegalovirus exposure and HLA in healthy donors. Overall study results and limits: Within an earlier analysis, most TCR beta V segments proved productive either about 90% or about 30% of the time. The authors later found TCR association rates varying by HLA locus, with DRB1 most and HLA-C fewest.

The source of this sequence is a woman aged 40 to 50 in good health and CMV-seropositive. The sequenced material came from PBMCs.

The CDR3 DNA follows: TGCGCCAGCAGCTTGGCCCCCGGAAGCGACTACACCTTC. Translated: CASSLAPGSDYTF. The genes are TRBV5-1 and TRBJ1-2; no firm D call. Germline V gene lookup returns CDR1 SGHRS and CDR2 YFSETQ. The V and J ends lost 0 bases and 10 bases respectively, with 13 bases between them. CDR3 length equals 13 residues.